This entry is about one T cell receptor (beta chain). The data stem from a study of blood T cell repertoires in COVID-19. The trim removed 6 bases at V and 2 bases at J, leaving 4 bases unmatched. The V gene's germline CDR1 is LNHNV and CDR2 YYDKDF (reference sequence). The CDR3 is 14 amino acids. Generated by immunoSEQ multiplex PCR, the TCRdb table keeps only in-frame clones and is missing some. Of 150,000 to 200,000 clones listed, 88% were seen once; the top ten hold roughly 24%. The chain uses TRBV15 and TRBJ1-1; 9 nucleotides agree with TRBD1. The TCR sequence derives from a man aged 60 to 75 with acute or convalescent COVID-19. Sequencing input: peripheral blood. CDR3 amino acids: CATRKTGGNTEAFF. The CDR3 bases are TGTGCCACCAGGAAGACAGGGGGTAACACTGAAGCTTTCTTT.